The 18 T cell receptor beta chains reported below all come from one sample, sequenced in a study of glioma-infiltrating T cells. Amplification of TCR alpha and beta CDR3 regions from RNA used iRepertoire nested multiplex PCR. Each CDR3 protein gets one entry after TCRdb re-called the multiplex PCR reads with MiXCR. This sample has 150,000 or so distinct CDR3 sequences; about two fifths occur once, and the top ten carry 15% to 25%. Material: glioma tissue, nonneoplastic brain tissue, or PBMCs (not recorded which). These receptors originate from a human donor with low-grade glioma or glioblastoma, undergoing nonglioma brain surgery, or in good health (not recorded which).

V and J are TRBV6-2 or TRBV6-3 and TRBJ1-1; 9 nucleotides match TRBD1. CDR3 size: 14 residues. V shed 7 bases, J shed 5 bases, and the junction held 8 bases outside the gene matches. Germline CDR1 is MNHEY and CDR2 is SVGEGT. The CDR3 loop is CASTLTGGITEAFF. The CDR3 nucleotides are TGTGCCAGCACCCTGACAGGGGGGATTACTGAAGCTTTCTTT.

The chain links TRBV7-9 to TRBJ2-3; 10 bases are a match to TRBD1. From germline, CDR1 is SEHNR and CDR2 FQNEAQ (reference sequence). Trimming removed 3 bases from V and 5 bases from J; junction bases left unmatched: 2. This CDR3 contains 14 residues. CDR3 region: CASSLGQGLDTQYF. The CDR3 nucleotides read TGTGCCAGCAGCTTGGGACAGGGGTTAGATACGCAGTATTTT.

This clonotype was observed a handful of times. J is TRBJ1-1 and V is TRBV7-2; D perhaps matches TRBD1 (5 bases). This CDR3 is 15 amino acids long. CDR1 is SGHTA, CDR2 FQGNSA, per germline. V dropped 5 bases and J dropped 0 bases, with 13 bases sitting between them. CDR3 in DNA: TGTGCCAGCAGCACGACCGGGACCGTGAACACTGAAGCTTTCTTT. Amino acid sequence: CASSTTGTVNTEAFF.

This chain connects TRBV20-1 to TRBJ1-2; D is possibly TRBD1 (6 bases). CDR1 and CDR2 (germline): DFQATT, SNEGSKA (reference sequence). This CDR3 spans 12 amino acids. The V gene lost 3 bases and the J gene lost 1 base, with 6 bases spanning the gap. The chain's CDR3 is CSARDSNYGYTF. CDR3 sequence (DNA): TGCAGTGCTAGGGACAGTAACTATGGCTACACCTTC.

This clonotype has a single count. The chain combines TRBV2 with TRBJ2-5; D unresolved. CDR3 length: 14 residues. From germline, CDR1 is SNHLY and CDR2 FYNNEI. The ends were cut back, 5 bases at V and 2 bases at J, with 12 bases in the middle. The chain's CDR3 is CASSPLAEQETQYF. The CDR3 coding sequence is TGTGCCAGCAGTCCGCTGGCGGAACAAGAGACCCAGTACTTC.

V is TRBV7-8 and J is TRBJ1-1; 9 positions match TRBD1. Germline assignment: CDR1 SGHVS and CDR2 FQNEAQ. The V gene end was trimmed by 5 bases and the J gene end by 5 bases; junction bases not matched to a gene: 9. The length of the CDR3 is 15 residues. Here the CDR3 reads CASSLQGAVDTEAFF. The CDR3 region has the DNA TGTGCCAGCAGCCTACAGGGGGCGGTGGATACTGAAGCTTTCTTT.

This clonotype was detected only a few times. The V call is TRBV6-1, the J call TRBJ2-1; D perhaps matches TRBD2 (6 bases). The germline CDR1 and CDR2 sequences are MNHNS and SASEGT. This CDR3 spans 14 amino acids. Deletions cut 7 bases from V and 7 bases from J, with 17 bases between. CDR3 sequence (DNA): TGTGCCAGCACCCCGATCGGGGGATTAAATGAGCAGTTCTTC. As protein: CASTPIGGLNEQFF.

A few counts support this clonotype. The V gene is TRBV6-1, the J gene TRBJ2-5; D possibly corresponds to TRBD2 (5 bases). V gave up 7 bases and J gave up 2 bases, with 20 bases separating them. This CDR3 region has 16 residues. Germline-derived CDR1 and CDR2 are MNHNS and SASEGT. The CDR3, as DNA: TGTGCCAGCAATGTTTGGGCGGGCTACTCTCAAGAGACCCAGTACTTC. Protein: CASNVWAGYSQETQYF.

As to this clonotype: A read error may produce the germline difference seen at one junction end. V usage is TRBV6-1 and J usage is TRBJ2-5; TRBD1 is a possible D gene (5 bases). Germline CDR1 is MNHNS and CDR2 is SASEGT. CDR3 length equals 18 residues. The CDR3 region has the DNA TGTGCCAGCAGTGAATTCCCCTATTATGACAGCAACCAAGGGACCCAGTACTTC. It translates to CASSEFPYYDSNQGTQYF.

About this clonotype: Just one base apart from a much larger clone, this may be a read error. The chain links TRBV15 to TRBJ1-5; D unresolved. From germline, CDR1 is LNHNV and CDR2 YYDKDF (reference sequence). The CDR3 covers 13 residues. DNA of the CDR3: TGTGTCACCAGCAGAGAGGTGAATCAGCCCCAGCATTTT. Residues: CVTSREVNQPQHF.

This clonotype was seen only a few times. This rearrangement joins TRBV20-1 to TRBJ2-1; 7 bases are a match to TRBD1. The ends lost 4 bases at V and 5 bases at J; junction bases unmatched: 11. CDR3 length: 15 amino acids. The germline V gene encodes CDR1 DFQATT and CDR2 SNEGSKA (reference sequence). CDR3 nucleotide sequence: TGCAGTGCTATTCCCGGGACAGCTAGAGACAATGAGCAGTTCTTC. It translates to CSAIPGTARDNEQFF.

Only a few counts were recorded for this clonotype. This chain connects TRBV25-1 to TRBJ2-7; 10 bases are a match to TRBD1. Germline-derived CDR1 and CDR2 are MGHDK and SYGVNS. V was pared by 4 bases and J by 5 bases, with 17 bases of the junction left unmatched. CDR3 length: 18 residues. DNA for the CDR3: TGTGCCAGCAGTGGTTTCTTACTCAGGGGGACAGGGGAAGACGAGCAGTACTTC. Its translation is CASSGFLLRGTGEDEQYF.

With respect to this clonotype: Without the conserved terminal phenylalanine or tryptophan, this CDR3 likely stems from a read error. The chain combines TRBV6-5 with TRBJ2-7; D is unresolved. The germline CDR1 and CDR2 sequences are MNHEY and SVGAGI. This CDR3 spans 14 amino acids. With 2 bases removed from V and 0 bases from J, the gap between germline ends came to 8 bases. This CDR3 is CASSYGGNSYEQYL. The CDR3 DNA is TGTGCCAGCAGTTACGGCGGAAACTCCTACGAGCAGTACCTC.

The chain joins TRBV3-1 to TRBJ2-7, with 8 bases matching TRBD1. The CDR3 runs 16 residues. V was pared by 1 base and J by 1 base, with 6 bases of the junction left unmatched. Germline CDR1 LGHDT, CDR2 YNNKEL (reference sequence). The CDR3 DNA sequence: TGTGCCAGCAGCCAAGGACCGACAGGGGTATCCTACGAGCAGTACTTC. It encodes CASSQGPTGVSYEQYF.

The count of this clonotype is one. V usage is TRBV6-1 and J usage is TRBJ2-7, with unresolved D. Germline CDR1 is MNHNS and CDR2 is SASEGT. V lost 2 bases, J lost 9 bases, and 11 bases lay in between. The CDR3 is 12 residues long. CDR3 DNA: TGTGCCAGCAGTGAATTGGTACGCGGGCAGTACTTC. This codes for CASSELVRGQYF.

V is TRBV10-3 and J is TRBJ1-1; D unresolved. Germline CDR1 and CDR2: ENHRY and SYGVKD. V was pared by 3 bases and J by 4 bases, with 12 bases between. This CDR3 comprises 14 residues. The CDR3 protein is CAISDSPAVTEAFF. The CDR3 DNA reads TGTGCCATCAGTGATAGTCCGGCGGTCACTGAAGCTTTCTTT.

The V gene is TRBV15, the J gene TRBJ1-1; the match to TRBD1 covers 8 bases. The CDR3 runs to 15 residues. With V trimmed by 0 bases and J by 2 bases, 2 bases remained unmatched. CDR1 is LNHNV, CDR2 YYDKDF, per germline (reference sequence). CDR3 region: CATSRDTGGNTEAFF. The CDR3 nucleotides read TGTGCCACCAGCAGAGACACAGGGGGAAACACTGAAGCTTTCTTT. Together with reference TRBV15 and TRBJ1-1, the CDR3 gives the full variable domain: DAMVIQNPRYQVTQFGKPVTLSCSQTLNHNVMYWYQQKSSQAPKLLFHYYDKDFNNEADTPDNFQSRRPNTSFCFLDIRSPGLGDTAMYLCATSRDTGGNTEAFFGQGTRLTVV.

The rearrangement joins TRBV12-3 or TRBV12-4 to TRBJ1-2; D is undetermined. V gave up 7 bases and J gave up 8 bases, with 17 bases separating them. This CDR3 has 13 amino acids. The CDR3 reads CASTQLSTGGYTF. Written as DNA, the CDR3 is TGTGCCAGCACCCAACTCAGTACGGGAGGCTACACCTTC.